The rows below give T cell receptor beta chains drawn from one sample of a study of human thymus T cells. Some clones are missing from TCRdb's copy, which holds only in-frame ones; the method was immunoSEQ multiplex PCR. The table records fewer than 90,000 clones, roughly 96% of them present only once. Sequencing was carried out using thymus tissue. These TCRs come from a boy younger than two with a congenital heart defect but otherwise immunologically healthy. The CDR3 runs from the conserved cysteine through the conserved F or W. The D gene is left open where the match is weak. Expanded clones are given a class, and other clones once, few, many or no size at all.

CDR3: CASSRGQGTFYGYTF; DNA: TGTGCCAGCAGCCGAGGACAGGGGACCTTCTATGGCTACACCTTC; D: TRBD1; size: .; V: TRBV7-9; J: TRBJ1-2
CDR3: CASSVRLAGGKGNEQFF; DNA: TGTGCCAGCAGCGTTCGACTAGCGGGAGGGAAAGGCAATGAGCAGTTCTTC; D: TRBD2; size: .; V: TRBV9; J: TRBJ2-1
CDR3: CSVGYRGDTEAFF; DNA: TGCAGCGTCGGATACAGGGGGGACACTGAAGCTTTCTTT; D: TRBD1; size: .; V: TRBV29-1; J: TRBJ1-1
CDR3: CASGLVGGTDTQYF; DNA: TGTGCTAGTGGTTTGGTCGGGGGCACAGATACGCAGTATTTT; D: .; size: .; V: TRBV12-5; J: TRBJ2-3
CDR3: CASSEVASTGYHQPQHF; DNA: TGTGCCAGCAGTGAAGTGGCCTCTACAGGTTACCATCAGCCCCAGCATTTT; D: .; size: .; V: TRBV2; J: TRBJ1-5
CDR3: CASSLGVSNQPQHF; DNA: TGTGCCAGCAGCCTAGGGGTTAGCAATCAGCCCCAGCATTTT; D: .; size: .; V: TRBV9; J: TRBJ1-5
CDR3: CASRLEGDWNQPQHF; DNA: TGTGCAAGTCGCTTAGAGGGGGATTGGAATCAGCCCCAGCATTTT; D: .; size: .; V: TRBV12-2; J: TRBJ1-5
CDR3: CASSLPGKSSYNEQFF; DNA: TGTGCCAGCAGCTTGCCGGGGAAAAGCTCCTACAATGAGCAGTTCTTC; D: .; size: .; V: TRBV5-4; J: TRBJ2-1
CDR3: CASSRLAGSSTDTQYF; DNA: TGTGCCAGCAGTAGACTAGCGGGATCGAGCACAGATACGCAGTATTTT; D: TRBD2; size: .; V: TRBV6-4; J: TRBJ2-3
CDR3: CASSLTGTASYNEQFF; DNA: TGTGCCAGCAGCTTGACCGGGACCGCATCCTACAATGAGCAGTTCTTC; D: .; size: .; V: TRBV7-2; J: TRBJ2-1
CDR3: CARLGLAGNTGELFF; DNA: TGTGCCAGACTAGGACTAGCGGGGAACACCGGGGAGCTGTTTTTT; D: TRBD2; size: .; V: TRBV30; J: TRBJ2-2
CDR3: CASSQDRFGGYTF; DNA: TGTGCCAGCAGCCAGGACAGGTTCGGTGGCTACACCTTC; D: TRBD1; size: .; V: TRBV5-6; J: TRBJ1-2
CDR3: CASSKACGGGSEAFF; DNA: TGTGCCAGCAGCAAAGCTTGTGGGGGAGGGTCTGAAGCTTTCTTT; D: .; size: .; V: TRBV21-1; J: TRBJ1-1
CDR3: CSVNQGSRTEAFF; DNA: TGCAGCGTTAACCAGGGAAGTAGGACTGAAGCTTTCTTT; D: .; size: .; V: TRBV29-1; J: TRBJ1-1
CDR3: CASTHDRDRGDTGELFF; DNA: TGTGCCAGCACACATGACCGGGACAGGGGGGACACCGGGGAGCTGTTTTTT; D: TRBD1; size: .; V: TRBV28; J: TRBJ2-2
CDR3: CASRLCRGGNPSGQYF; DNA: TGTGCAAGTCGCTTATGTAGAGGGGGCAATCCCTCTGGGCAGTACTTC; D: .; size: .; V: TRBV12-2; J: TRBJ2-7
CDR3: CASSSRDPSGGYTF; DNA: TGTGCCAGCAGCTCCCGGGACCCCTCGGGAGGCTACACCTTC; D: .; size: .; V: TRBV11-3; J: TRBJ1-2
CDR3: CASSPLHPWGQRVGYEQYF; DNA: TGTGCCAGCAGCCCACTCCACCCGTGGGGCCAAAGGGTGGGATACGAGCAGTACTTC; D: .; size: .; V: TRBV5-6; J: TRBJ2-7
CDR3: CASSLRNEQFF; DNA: TGTGCCAGCAGTTTACGCAATGAGCAGTTCTTC; D: .; size: .; V: TRBV28; J: TRBJ2-1
CDR3: CASDLRGEALPYEQYF; DNA: TGTGCCAGCGACCTACGGGGGGAGGCCCTTCCCTACGAGCAGTACTTC; D: TRBD2; size: .; V: TRBV7-4; J: TRBJ2-7
CDR3: CASRLAKGRTKNIQYF; DNA: TGTGCCAGCAGACTTGCCAAGGGGAGGACCAAAAACATTCAGTACTTC; D: .; size: .; V: TRBV6-6; J: TRBJ2-4
CDR3: CASSSPRSGRAKDTQYF; DNA: TGTGCCAGCAGTTCCCCACGTAGCGGGAGGGCCAAAGATACGCAGTATTTT; D: TRBD2; size: .; V: TRBV28; J: TRBJ2-3
CDR3: CASSLPLGGAYYQETQYF; DNA: TGTGCCAGCAGCTTACCGTTAGGGGGGGCATATTACCAAGAGACCCAGTACTTC; D: .; size: .; V: TRBV7-8; J: TRBJ2-5
CDR3: CASSLAQRTYYEQYF; DNA: TGTGCCAGCAGCCTTGCGCAGCGGACCTACTACGAGCAGTACTTC; D: .; size: .; V: TRBV28; J: TRBJ2-7
CDR3: CASRPGQGAEAFF; DNA: TGTGCCAGCAGGCCCGGACAGGGGGCTGAAGCTTTCTTT; D: TRBD1; size: .; V: TRBV5-6; J: TRBJ1-1
CDR3: CASSPDRTDTQYF; DNA: TGTGCCAGCAGCCCGGACCGCACAGATACGCAGTATTTT; D: .; size: .; V: TRBV6-6; J: TRBJ2-3
CDR3: CASSATDTQYF; DNA: TGTGCCAGCAGCGCCACAGATACGCAGTATTTT; D: .; size: .; V: TRBV11-2; J: TRBJ2-3
CDR3: CASSPGGRSYNSPLHF; DNA: TGTGCCAGCAGCCCAGGGGGCAGGTCCTATAATTCACCCCTCCACTTT; D: TRBD1; size: .; V: TRBV7-8; J: TRBJ1-6
CDR3: CASSQASGGDQETQYF; DNA: TGCGCCAGCAGCCAAGCTAGCGGGGGGGATCAAGAGACCCAGTACTTC; D: TRBD2; size: .; V: TRBV4-3; J: TRBJ2-5
CDR3: CASSFGYEQYF; DNA: TGTGCCAGCAGTTTCGGGTACGAGCAGTACTTC; D: .; size: .; V: TRBV27; J: TRBJ2-7
CDR3: CAWSVRGAEAFF; DNA: TGTGCCTGGAGTGTACGCGGGGCTGAAGCTTTCTTT; D: .; size: .; V: TRBV30; J: TRBJ1-1
CDR3: CASTKITGTGGRNLRSGANVLTF; DNA: TGTGCCTCCACAAAGATCACGGGGACAGGCGGCCGCAACTTGCGCTCTGGGGCCAACGTCCTGACTTTC; D: TRBD1; size: .; V: TRBV30; J: TRBJ2-6
CDR3: CATSRDRTPPDYTF; DNA: TGTGCCACCAGCAGAGATAGGACACCTCCTGACTACACCTTC; D: .; size: .; V: TRBV15; J: TRBJ1-2
CDR3: CASSLGSMDRMNTEAFF; DNA: TGTGCCAGCAGCTTGGGTTCGATGGACAGGATGAACACTGAAGCTTTCTTT; D: TRBD1; size: .; V: TRBV5-5; J: TRBJ1-1
CDR3: CATSRDDKGPPYGYTF; DNA: TGTGCCACCAGCAGAGATGACAAAGGACCACCCTATGGCTACACCTTC; D: .; size: .; V: TRBV15; J: TRBJ1-2
CDR3: CSVEMLVAFF; DNA: TGCAGCGTTGAGATGCTTGTGGCTTTCTTT; D: .; size: few; V: TRBV29-1; J: TRBJ1-1
CDR3: CASSPPRRSGANVLTF; DNA: TGTGCCAGCAGCCCCCCTCGCCGCTCTGGGGCCAACGTCCTGACTTTC; D: .; size: .; V: TRBV5-4; J: TRBJ2-6
CDR3: CASSLEGLQETQYF; DNA: TGCGCCAGCAGCTTGGAAGGGTTACAAGAGACCCAGTACTTC; D: .; size: .; V: TRBV5-1; J: TRBJ2-5
CDR3: CASSQDKGEAGDLYGYTF; DNA: TGTGCCAGCAGCCAAGACAAGGGGGAGGCAGGGGATCTCTATGGCTACACCTTC; D: .; size: .; V: TRBV14; J: TRBJ1-2
CDR3: CASSAQGLNTEAFF; DNA: TGTGCCAGCAGCGCACAGGGATTGAACACTGAAGCTTTCTTT; D: .; size: .; V: TRBV6-1; J: TRBJ1-1
CDR3: CASRKTRVSSYEQYF; DNA: TGTGCCAGCAGAAAAACCAGGGTGAGCTCCTACGAGCAGTACTTC; D: .; size: .; V: TRBV27; J: TRBJ2-7
CDR3: CASSLANTYEQYF; DNA: TGTGCCAGCAGCTTAGCGAACACCTACGAGCAGTACTTC; D: .; size: .; V: TRBV7-2; J: TRBJ2-7
CDR3: CASSPSGNAKNIQYF; DNA: TGTGCCAGCTCCCCAAGCGGTAATGCCAAAAACATTCAGTACTTC; D: .; size: .; V: TRBV18; J: TRBJ2-4
CDR3: CASSLAVPRDLKKETQYF; DNA: TGCGCCAGCAGCTTGGCCGTCCCCCGGGACTTAAAAAAAGAGACCCAGTACTTC; D: .; size: once; V: TRBV5-1; J: TRBJ2-5
CDR3: CASSFHPGRTDLNTGELFF; DNA: TGCGCCAGCAGCTTTCACCCGGGACGGACAGATTTGAACACCGGGGAGCTGTTTTTT; D: .; size: .; V: TRBV5-1; J: TRBJ2-2
CDR3: CASSPFAGGARGQETQYF; DNA: TGTGCCAGCTCACCATTCGCTGGGGGGGCGCGAGGCCAAGAGACCCAGTACTTC; D: .; size: .; V: TRBV18; J: TRBJ2-5
CDR3: CATSRSGKTQVGNQPQHF; DNA: TGTGCCACCAGCAGATCAGGGAAGACACAGGTCGGCAATCAGCCCCAGCATTTT; D: .; size: .; V: TRBV15; J: TRBJ1-5
CDR3: CASSESTPGPPNTGELFF; DNA: TGCGCCAGCAGTGAGTCGACTCCGGGACCACCGAACACCGGGGAGCTGTTTTTT; D: .; size: .; V: TRBV10-2; J: TRBJ2-2